This T cell receptor (beta chain) was sequenced in a study of blood T cell repertoires in COVID-19. Study information: Collection of acute and convalescent COVID-19 samples took place in the United States, Italy and Spain.

The germline gives CDR1 SGHDT, CDR2 YYEEEE. V was pared by 0 bases and J by 11 bases, with 6 bases of the junction left unmatched. The CDR3 has 13 residues. Data came from immunoSEQ multiplex PCR; TCRdb stores just in-frame clones and leaves some out. The top ten hold about 50% of the sample, which has some 15,000 clones, 87% seen once. The sequence came from a human donor in a cohort sampled during active COVID-19. The chain couples TRBV5-6 to TRBJ1-1; 8 positions agree with TRBD1. The sample comprised peripheral blood. CDR3 DNA: TGTGCCAGCAGCTTGGGCAGGGGGCCCGGGGCTTTCTTT. It is translated as CASSLGRGPGAFF.